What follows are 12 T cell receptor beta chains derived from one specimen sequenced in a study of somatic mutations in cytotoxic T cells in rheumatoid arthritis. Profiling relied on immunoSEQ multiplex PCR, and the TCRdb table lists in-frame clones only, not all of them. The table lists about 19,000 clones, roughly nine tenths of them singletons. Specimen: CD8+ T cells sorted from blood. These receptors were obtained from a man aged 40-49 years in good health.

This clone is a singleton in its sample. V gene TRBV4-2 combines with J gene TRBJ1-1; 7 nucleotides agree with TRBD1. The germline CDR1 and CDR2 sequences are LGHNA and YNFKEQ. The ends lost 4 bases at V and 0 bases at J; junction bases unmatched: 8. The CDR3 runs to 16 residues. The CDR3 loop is CASSPPRQGMNTEAFF. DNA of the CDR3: TGTGCCAGCAGCCCCCCCCGACAGGGAATGAACACTGAAGCTTTCTTT.

CDR3 in DNA: TGTGCCAGCAGCTTTAAGACAGGGGGTTACGAGCAGTACTTC. Translated: CASSFKTGGYEQYF. The chain has TRBV7-9 and TRBJ2-7, with TRBD1 matching 9 bases. After removal of 3 bases from V and 4 bases from J, the junction contained 4 bases not matched to a gene. Germline V CDR1 and CDR2: SEHNR, FQNEAQ (reference sequence). CDR3 length: 14 residues.

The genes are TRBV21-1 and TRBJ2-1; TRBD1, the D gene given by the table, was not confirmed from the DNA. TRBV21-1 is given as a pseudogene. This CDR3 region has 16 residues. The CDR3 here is CAALGRTGSTYNEQFF. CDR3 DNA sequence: TGTGCCGCCCTGGGCAGGACAGGGTCTACCTACAATGAGCAGTTCTTC.

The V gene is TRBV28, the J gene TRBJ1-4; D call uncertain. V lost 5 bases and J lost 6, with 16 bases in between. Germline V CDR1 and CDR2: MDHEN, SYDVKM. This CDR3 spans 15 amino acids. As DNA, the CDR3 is TGTGCCAGCAGTGCCCAGGCGGCAGAATATGAAAAACTGTTTTTT. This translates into CASSAQAAEYEKLFF.

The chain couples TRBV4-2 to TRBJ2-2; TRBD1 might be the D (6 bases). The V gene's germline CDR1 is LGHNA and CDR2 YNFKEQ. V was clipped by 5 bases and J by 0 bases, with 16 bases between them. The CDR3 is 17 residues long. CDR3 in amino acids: CASSSGGQQTNTGELFF. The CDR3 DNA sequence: TGTGCCAGCAGCTCAGGTGGACAGCAAACGAACACCGGGGAGCTGTTTTTT.

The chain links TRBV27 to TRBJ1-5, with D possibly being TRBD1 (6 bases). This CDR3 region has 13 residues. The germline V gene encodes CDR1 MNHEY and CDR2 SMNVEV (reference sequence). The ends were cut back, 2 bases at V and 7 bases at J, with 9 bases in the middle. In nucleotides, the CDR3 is TGTGCCAGCAGTTTAAGGGGGGCACAGCCCCAGCATTTT. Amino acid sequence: CASSLRGAQPQHF.

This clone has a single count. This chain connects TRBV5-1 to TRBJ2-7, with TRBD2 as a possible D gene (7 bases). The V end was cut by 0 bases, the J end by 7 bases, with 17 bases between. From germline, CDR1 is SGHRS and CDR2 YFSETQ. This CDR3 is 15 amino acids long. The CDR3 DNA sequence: TGCGCCAGCAGCTTGGGGGCCTCGGGGGGCCGTGAGCAGTACTTC. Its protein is CASSLGASGGREQYF. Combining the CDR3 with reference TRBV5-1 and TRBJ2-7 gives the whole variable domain KAGVTQTPRYLIKTRGQQVTLSCSPISGHRSVSWYQQTPGQGLQFLFEYFSETQRNKGNFPGRFSGRQFSNSRSEMNVSTLELGDSALYLCASSLGASGGREQYFGPGTRLTVT.

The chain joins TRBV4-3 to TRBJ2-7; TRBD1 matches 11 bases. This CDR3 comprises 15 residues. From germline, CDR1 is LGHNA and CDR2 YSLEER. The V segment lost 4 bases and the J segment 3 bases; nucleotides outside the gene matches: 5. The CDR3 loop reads CASSPGQGGFYEQYF. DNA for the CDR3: TGCGCCAGCAGCCCGGGACAGGGGGGATTCTACGAGCAGTACTTC.

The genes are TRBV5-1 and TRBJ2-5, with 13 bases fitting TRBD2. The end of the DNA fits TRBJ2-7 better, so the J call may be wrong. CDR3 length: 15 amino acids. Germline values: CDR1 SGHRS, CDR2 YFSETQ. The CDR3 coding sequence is TGCGCCAGCAGCTTGGGGACTAGCGGGAGACACGAGCAGTACTTC. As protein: CASSLGTSGRHEQYF.

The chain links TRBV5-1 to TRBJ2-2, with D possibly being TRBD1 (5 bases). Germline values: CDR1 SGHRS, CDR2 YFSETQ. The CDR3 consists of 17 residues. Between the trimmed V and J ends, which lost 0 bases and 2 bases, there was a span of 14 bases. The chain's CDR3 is CASSLAGQGPNTGELFF. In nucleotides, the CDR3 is TGCGCCAGCAGCTTGGCCGGGCAGGGCCCAAACACCGGGGAGCTGTTTTTT. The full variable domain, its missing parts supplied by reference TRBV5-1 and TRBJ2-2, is KAGVTQTPRYLIKTRGQQVTLSCSPISGHRSVSWYQQTPGQGLQFLFEYFSETQRNKGNFPGRFSGRQFSNSRSEMNVSTLELGDSALYLCASSLAGQGPNTGELFFGEGSRLTVL.

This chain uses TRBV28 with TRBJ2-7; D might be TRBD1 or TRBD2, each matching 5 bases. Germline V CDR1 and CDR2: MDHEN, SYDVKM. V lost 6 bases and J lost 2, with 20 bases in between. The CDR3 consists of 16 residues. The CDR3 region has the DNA TGTGCCAGCAGCCCCCCCTCCGGGACGGAGCCCTACGAGCAGTACTTC. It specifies CASSPPSGTEPYEQYF.

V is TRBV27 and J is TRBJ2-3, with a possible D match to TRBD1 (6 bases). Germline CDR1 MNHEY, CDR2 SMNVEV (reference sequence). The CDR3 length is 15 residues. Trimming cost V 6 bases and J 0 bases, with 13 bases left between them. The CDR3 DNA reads TGTGCCAGCAGCTTACGGGACACTAGCACAGATACGCAGTATTTT. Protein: CASSLRDTSTDTQYF.